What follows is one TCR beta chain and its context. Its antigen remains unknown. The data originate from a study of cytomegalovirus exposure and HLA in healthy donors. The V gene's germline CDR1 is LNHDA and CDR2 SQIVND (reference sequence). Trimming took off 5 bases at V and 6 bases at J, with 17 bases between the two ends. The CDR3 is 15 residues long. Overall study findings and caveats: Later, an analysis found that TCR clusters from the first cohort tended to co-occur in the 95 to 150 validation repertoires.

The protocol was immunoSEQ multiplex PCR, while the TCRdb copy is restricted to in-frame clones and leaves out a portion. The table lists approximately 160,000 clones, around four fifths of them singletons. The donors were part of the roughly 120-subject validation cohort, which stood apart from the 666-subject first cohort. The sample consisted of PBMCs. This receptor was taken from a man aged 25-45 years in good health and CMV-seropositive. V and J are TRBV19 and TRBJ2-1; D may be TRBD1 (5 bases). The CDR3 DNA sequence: TGTGCCAGTAGTGCGGACAACACGCTCCTCAATGAGCAGTTCTTC. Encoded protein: CASSADNTLLNEQFF.